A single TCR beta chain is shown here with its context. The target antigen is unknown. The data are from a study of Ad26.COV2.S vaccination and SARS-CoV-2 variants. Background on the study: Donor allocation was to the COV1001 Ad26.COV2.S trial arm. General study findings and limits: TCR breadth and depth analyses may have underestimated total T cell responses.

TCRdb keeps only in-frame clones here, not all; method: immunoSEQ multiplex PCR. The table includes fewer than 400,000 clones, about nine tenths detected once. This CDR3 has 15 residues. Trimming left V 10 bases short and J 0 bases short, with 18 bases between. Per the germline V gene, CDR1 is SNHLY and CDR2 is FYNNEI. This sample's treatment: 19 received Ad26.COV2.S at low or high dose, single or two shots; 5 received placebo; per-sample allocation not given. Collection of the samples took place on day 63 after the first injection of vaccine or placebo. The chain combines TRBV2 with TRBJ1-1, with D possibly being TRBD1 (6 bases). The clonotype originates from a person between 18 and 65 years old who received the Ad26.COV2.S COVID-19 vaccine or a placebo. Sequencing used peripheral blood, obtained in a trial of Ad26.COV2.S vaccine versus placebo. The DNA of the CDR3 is TGTGCCACCCTCCTCGAGGGGGGCCTGAACACTGAAGCTTTCTTT. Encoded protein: CATLLEGGLNTEAFF.